The rows below give T cell receptor beta chains drawn from one sample of a study of blood T cells in healthy people across ages. TCRdb fed the 5' RACE reads into MiXCR, producing one record per CDR3 protein. The sample yields about 640,000 distinct CDR3 sequences, roughly 58% seen once. Material: blood. The receptors were gathered from a man aged 55 to 70 in good health. Both conserved end residues are part of each CDR3. A D gene is named only where the DNA matches it firmly. Only part of the rows carry a size: once, few, many, or a class if the clone is expanded.

>TRBD2|14|TRBV11-2|few|TRBJ2-1
CASSLGLAANEQFF
TGTGCCAGCAGCTTGGGACTAGCGGCGAATGAGCAGTTCTTC
>.|14|TRBV6-5|.|TRBJ2-5
CASSYVAGRETQYF
TGTGCCAGCAGTTACGTCGCAGGGCGAGAGACCCAGTACTTC
>.|15|TRBV29-1|.|TRBJ2-1
CSVKTGGRSYNEQFF
TGCAGCGTCAAAACAGGCGGACGTTCCTACAATGAGCAGTTCTTC
>.|15|TRBV5-1|.|TRBJ2-7
CASSFGGTLSYEQYF
TGCGCCAGCAGCTTTGGCGGGACCCTCTCCTACGAGCAGTACTTC
>.|14|TRBV20-1|.|TRBJ2-1
CSARVRRGENEQFF
TGCAGTGCTAGAGTACGGCGGGGTGAAAATGAGCAGTTCTTC
>.|16|TRBV2|.|TRBJ1-1
CASTLWGVASGTEAFF
TGTGCCAGCACCCTTTGGGGTGTAGCGTCCGGCACTGAAGCTTTCTTT
>.|14|TRBV18|.|TRBJ1-2
CASSPSGNNYGYTF
TGTGCCAGCTCACCATCGGGCAATAACTATGGCTACACCTTC
>.|17|TRBV4-1|many|TRBJ2-4
CASSQDGSRLAKNIQYF
TGCGCCAGCAGCCAAGACGGATCTCGACTAGCCAAAAACATTCAGTACTTC
>.|14|TRBV5-1|.|TRBJ1-4
CASSLGHGREKLFF
TGCGCCAGCAGCTTGGGACACGGCCGTGAAAAACTGTTTTTT
>TRBD1|14|TRBV10-3|.|TRBJ2-7
CAISEGQGLYEQYF
TGTGCCATCAGTGAAGGACAGGGACTCTACGAGCAGTACTTC
>.|15|TRBV25-1|.|TRBJ2-2
CASSESPINTGELFF
TGTGCCAGCAGTGAATCGCCCATTAACACCGGGGAGCTGTTTTTT
>TRBD1|18|TRBV6-5|.|TRBJ1-2
CASSYLAGTGGGSDGYTF
TGTGCCAGCAGTTACTTGGCCGGGACAGGGGGCGGGAGTGATGGCTACACCTTC
>TRBD2|16|TRBV10-3|few|TRBJ2-5
CAISLGTSGGQETQYF
TGTGCCATCAGCCTCGGGACTAGCGGGGGCCAAGAGACCCAGTACTTC
>.|13|TRBV6-2/TRBV6-3|.|TRBJ2-5
CASSFNLRETQYF
TGTGCCAGCAGTTTCAACCTTCGGGAGACCCAGTACTTC
>TRBD2|15|TRBV10-2|few|TRBJ2-5
CASSEISGGQETQYF
TGCGCCAGCAGTGAAATTAGCGGGGGACAAGAGACCCAGTACTTC
>TRBD1|14|TRBV6-1|.|TRBJ2-7
CASSTGTDSYEQYF
TGTGCCAGCAGTACCGGGACAGATTCCTACGAGCAGTACTTC
>.|17|TRBV6-6|.|TRBJ2-7
CASSYTPRSQSSYEQYF
TGTGCCAGCAGTTACACGCCGCGGAGCCAGAGCTCCTACGAGCAGTACTTC
>.|14|TRBV11-2|.|TRBJ2-7
CASSLDRGAREQYF
TGTGCCAGCAGCTTAGATCGGGGGGCAAGGGAGCAGTACTTC
>.|15|TRBV7-8|.|TRBJ2-2
CASSHRQGTTGELFF
TGCGCCAGCAGCCATCGGCAGGGGACCACCGGGGAGCTGTTTTTT
>.|15|TRBV7-2|few|TRBJ2-7
CASSLVGVVSYEQYF
TGTGCCAGCAGCTTAGTAGGGGTGGTCTCCTACGAGCAGTACTTC
>.|12|TRBV5-1|.|TRBJ1-2
CASSQTGDGYTF
TGCGCCAGCAGCCAGACAGGAGATGGCTACACCTTC
>.|13|TRBV5-1|.|TRBJ2-7
CASSRGEGYEQYF
TGCGCCAGCAGCCGGGGTGAGGGCTACGAGCAGTACTTC
>TRBD2|15|TRBV6-2/TRBV6-3|.|TRBJ2-7
CASSYGASGGYEQYF
TGTGCCAGCAGTTACGGGGCTAGCGGGGGCTACGAGCAGTACTTC
>TRBD2|18|TRBV4-1|.|TRBJ2-5
CASSQDGTSGGAGETQYF
TGCGCCAGCAGCCAAGATGGGACTAGCGGGGGGGCTGGGGAGACCCAGTACTTC
>TRBD1|17|TRBV5-1|once|TRBJ2-1
CASSLTGQGYSYNEQFF
TGCGCCAGCAGCTTAACTGGACAGGGGTACTCCTACAATGAGCAGTTCTTC
>TRBD2|14|TRBV27|few|TRBJ2-1
CASTPGGPYNEQFF
TGTGCCAGCACCCCGGGGGGGCCCTATAATGAGCAGTTCTTC
>TRBD1|17|TRBV4-2|.|TRBJ2-5
CASSRVDRVTHQETQYF
TGTGCCAGCAGCCGGGTGGACAGGGTAACCCACCAAGAGACCCAGTACTTC
>.|15|TRBV4-2|few|TRBJ2-5
CASSPLGRPVETQYF
TGTGCCAGCAGCCCCCTAGGTAGGCCTGTGGAGACCCAGTACTTC
>TRBD2|14|TRBV20-1|few|TRBJ2-1
CSGNERGAGNEQFF
TGCAGCGGGAACGAGCGGGGGGCTGGGAATGAGCAGTTCTTC
>.|11|TRBV29-1|.|TRBJ2-5
CSVEPAGTQYF
TGCAGCGTTGAGCCAGCGGGGACCCAGTACTTC
>.|16|TRBV5-1|.|TRBJ2-1
CASSLDPDWTYNEQFF
TGCGCCAGCAGCTTGGATCCGGACTGGACCTACAATGAGCAGTTCTTC
>TRBD2|15|TRBV18|.|TRBJ2-7
CASSPMGLRPYEQYF
TGTGCCAGCTCACCTATGGGACTACGCCCCTACGAGCAGTACTTC
>.|15|TRBV5-4|few|TRBJ1-6
CASSSGGGDYPTLHF
TGTGCCAGCAGCTCGGGTGGGGGCGACTATCCCACCCTCCACTTT
>.|13|TRBV29-1|.|TRBJ2-2
CSVKPGFTGELFF
TGCAGCGTTAAACCCGGATTCACCGGGGAGCTGTTTTTT
>TRBD1|15|TRBV7-9|.|TRBJ2-5
CASSPGTAEKETQYF
TGTGCCAGCAGCCCCGGGACAGCGGAGAAAGAGACCCAGTACTTC
>.|14|TRBV3-1|few|TRBJ2-1
CASSSQPQQFEQFF
TGTGCCAGCAGCTCACAACCCCAACAATTCGAGCAGTTCTTC
>.|14|TRBV15|few|TRBJ2-5
CATSREGNQETQYF
TGTGCCACCAGCAGAGAGGGAAACCAAGAGACCCAGTACTTC
>.|15|TRBV11-3|.|TRBJ2-3
CASSSPGTATDTQYF
TGTGCCAGCAGCTCCCCCGGGACTGCCACAGATACGCAGTATTTT
>TRBD2|14|TRBV10-3|few|TRBJ2-1
CAIRDGGGGDEQFF
TGTGCCATCAGGGACGGGGGGGGCGGGGATGAGCAGTTCTTC